Following are 13 T cell receptor beta chains from one sample sequenced in a study of blood T cell repertoires in COVID-19. TCRdb's table, derived via immunoSEQ multiplex PCR, lists solely in-frame clones and lacks some. The data show some 22,000 clones, approximately 85% seen once. The source material was peripheral blood. These receptors were taken from a human donor with active COVID-19. The donor label of this sample is uncertain.

The V and J genes are TRBV5-1 and TRBJ1-4; 8 nucleotides match TRBD1. Germline-derived CDR1 and CDR2 are SGHRS and YFSETQ. CDR3 length: 15 residues. The junction had 8 bases not matched to a gene; V was cut back by 3 bases and J by 7 bases. CDR3 in amino acids: CASSSRTGQAEKLFF. CDR3 DNA sequence: TGCGCCAGCAGCTCAAGGACAGGGCAGGCTGAAAAACTGTTTTTT.

The rearrangement joins TRBV15 to TRBJ2-2, with D perhaps matching TRBD2 (5 bases). The CDR3 runs 14 residues. CDR1 and CDR2 from the germline V gene are LNHNV and YYDKDF (reference sequence). V lost 8 bases and J 7 bases, leaving 17 bases between the germline ends. CDR3 sequence: CATGAITRGGELFF. In nucleotides, the CDR3 is TGTGCCACCGGTGCAATTACACGGGGCGGGGAGCTGTTTTTT.

The J gene is TRBJ1-5, the V gene TRBV6-6; TRBD1 is a possible D gene (5 bases). The CDR3 covers 13 residues. Germline V gives CDR1 MNHNY, CDR2 SVGAGI (reference sequence). Deletions cut 9 bases from V and 0 bases from J, with 9 bases between. CDR3 nucleotides: TGTGCCAGTGAAGGGGATAGCAATCAGCCCCAGCATTTT. As protein: CASEGDSNQPQHF.

The chain employs TRBV6-5 and TRBJ2-1, with 13 bases that match TRBD2. The CDR3 sequence is 15 residues long. Germline CDR1 reads MNHEY; CDR2 reads SVGAGI. The J segment lost 9 bases and the V segment lost 6 bases, leaving 8 bases of the junction unmatched. This CDR3 reads CASSPGTSGAIEQFF. CDR3 bases: TGTGCCAGCAGCCCCGGGACTAGCGGGGCTATTGAGCAGTTCTTC.

The chain carries TRBV2 and TRBJ2-5; unclear D gene. The CDR3 is 11 amino acids. Germline V gives CDR1 SNHLY, CDR2 FYNNEI. V was clipped by 2 bases and J by 4 bases, with 2 bases between them. The CDR3 DNA reads as TGTGCCAGCAGTGAACTAGAGACCCAGTACTTC. This sequence encodes CASSELETQYF.

The rearrangement links TRBV20-1 to TRBJ2-1; 9 positions match TRBD1. The CDR3 totals 15 residues. Germline V CDR1 and CDR2: DFQATT, SNEGSKA (reference sequence). After removal of 3 bases from V and 12 bases from J, the junction contained 15 bases not matched to a gene. The CDR3 here is CSASWVGQGPEGQFF. The CDR3, as DNA: TGCAGTGCTAGTTGGGTTGGACAGGGGCCCGAGGGGCAGTTCTTC.

CDR3 sequence (DNA): TGTGCCAGCAGCGACACGACGGGGGGGTCACCCCTCCACTTT. This gives the protein CASSDTTGGSPLHF. This chain joins TRBV9 and TRBJ1-6, with D possibly being TRBD1 (5 bases). Trimming cost V 3 bases and J 10 bases, with 14 bases left between them. Germline assignment: CDR1 SGDLS and CDR2 YYNGEE. This CDR3 is 14 amino acids long.

The gene calls are TRBV6-5 and TRBJ1-1, with 8 bases aligning to TRBD1. There are 14 residues in the CDR3. V dropped 5 bases and J dropped 3; count of bases not matched to a gene: 5. The germline gives CDR1 MNHEY, CDR2 SVGAGI. In nucleotides, the CDR3 is TGTGCCAGCAGTCGGACAGGGCGGGACACTGAAGCTTTCTTT. Translation gives CASSRTGRDTEAFF.

This clone showed up just a few times. V and J are TRBV4-2 and TRBJ2-5; weak D call: TRBD2 (6 bases). The CDR3 extends over 15 amino acids. V lost 3 bases and J 9 bases, leaving 20 bases between the germline ends. Germline V lookup: CDR1 LGHNA, CDR2 YNFKEQ. The CDR3: CASSHDSGGGTAQYF. In nucleotides, the CDR3 is TGTGCCAGCAGCCACGATTCCGGGGGTGGAACGGCCCAGTACTTC.

This rearrangement joins TRBV19 to TRBJ2-7; 7 bases line up with TRBD1. V lost 5 bases to trimming and J lost 2 bases; unmatched junction nucleotides: 12. Germline V gene data show CDR1 as LNHDA and CDR2 as SQIVND (reference sequence). This CDR3 region has 16 residues. The CDR3: CASSPRPLQGTYEQYF. The DNA of the CDR3 is TGTGCCAGTAGTCCTCGACCGCTACAGGGGACCTACGAGCAGTACTTC.

The chain has TRBV6-5 and TRBJ1-5; the D is unclear. The CDR3 consists of 13 residues. Germline values: CDR1 MNHEY, CDR2 SVGAGI. V lost 5 bases and J lost 6, with 11 bases in between. The CDR3 here is CASSRKEGQPQHF. CDR3 sequence (DNA): TGTGCCAGCAGTCGAAAAGAGGGTCAGCCCCAGCATTTT.

The CDR3 loop reads CASSQEGAGQSGEQFF. Written as DNA, the CDR3 is TGCGCCAGCAGCCAAGAGGGGGCCGGCCAAAGTGGTGAGCAGTTCTTC. The chain uses TRBV4-1 and TRBJ2-1; tentatively, D is TRBD1 (6 bases). This CDR3 is 16 amino acids long. Germline CDR1 reads MGHRA; CDR2 reads YSYEKL. V lost 0 bases to trimming and J lost 9 bases, with 18 bases between them.

This chain links TRBV25-1 with TRBJ2-6; possible D gene TRBD1, 6 bases. The germline V gene encodes CDR1 MGHDK and CDR2 SYGVNS. Trimming shortened V by 10 bases and J by 1 base, and 11 bases separated the two germline ends. The CDR3 spans 14 residues. DNA for the CDR3: TGTGCCACCGCTCAGGGGTCTGGGGCCAACGTCCTGACTTTC. Translated, it gives CATAQGSGANVLTF.